A single sample is the source of the 10 T cell receptor beta chains below, sequenced in a study of T cells expressing NK-cell markers. TCRdb reprocessed the 5' RACE reads, keeping one entry per CDR3 protein, no DNA. The sample totals some 450,000 distinct CDR3 sequences. Sequencing was carried out using blood T cells: a sorted CD56 or NKG2C T cell subset, CD4+ or CD8+ T cells, or bulk PBMC T cells (not recorded which). The origin of the receptors is a woman between 18 and 69 years old in good health.

V gene TRBV7-8 combines with J gene TRBJ2-1; TCRdb proposes TRBD2, but this gene call is untestable without DNA. The CDR3 is 15 residues long. The germline CDR1 and CDR2 sequences are SGHVS and FQNEAQ. The CDR3 is CATHPRADPYNEQFF.

The J gene is TRBJ2-3, the V gene TRBV12-3 or TRBV12-4. The CDR3 is 12 residues long. The CDR3 region is CASRPSTDTQYF.

CDR3 loop: CASSRPKTGTGELFF. This sequence joins TRBV6-1 and TRBJ2-2; TCRdb calls TRBD1, which cannot be checked without DNA. CDR1 is MNHNS, CDR2 SASEGT, per germline. This CDR3 is 15 amino acids long.

The rearrangement uses TRBV19 and TRBJ1-1. The CDR3 totals 14 residues. Germline lookup yields CDR1 LNHDA and CDR2 SQIVND (reference sequence). The CDR3 spells CASSGGVPDTEAFF.

This chain connects TRBV27 to TRBJ2-5; TCRdb lists TRBD1, though no DNA is available to test this call. The CDR3 loop spans 16 amino acids. Germline CDR1 MNHEY, CDR2 SMNVEV (reference sequence). This chain's CDR3 is CASSSTGISLQETQYF.

V and J are TRBV12-3 or TRBV12-4 and TRBJ2-1; TCRdb's D gene call, TRBD2, goes unchecked for lack of DNA. This CDR3 is 15 amino acids long. The CDR3 reads CASSTWTSGHNEQFF.

The chain employs TRBV3-1 and TRBJ1-4. CDR3 length: 16 amino acids. Germline V gives CDR1 LGHDT, CDR2 YNNKEL (reference sequence). The CDR3 region is CASSQVSAPTQEKLFF.

This chain connects TRBV4-2 to TRBJ2-7; TCRdb's D call of TRBD2 is untestable without DNA. CDR1 and CDR2 (germline): LGHNA, YNFKEQ. The CDR3 runs to 15 residues. The CDR3 here is CASSQEGLRGYEQYF.

The chain has TRBV29-1 and TRBJ2-2; without DNA, the TCRdb call of TRBD1 cannot be checked. This CDR3 contains 14 residues. CDR1 and CDR2 from the germline V gene are SQVTM and ANQGSEA. The CDR3 loop reads CSVPGLRMAGELFF.

The CDR3 here is CASSLAGGRGKNIQYF. The rearrangement links TRBV7-2 to TRBJ2-4; TCRdb gives TRBD1 as the D gene, but with no DNA this cannot be confirmed. CDR1 is SGHTA and CDR2 is FQGNSA in the germline V gene. The CDR3 contains 16 residues.